The 2 T cell receptor beta chains reported below all come from one sample, sequenced in a study of technical replicates of blood from several donors. The protocol was immunoSEQ multiplex PCR, while the TCRdb copy is restricted to in-frame clones and leaves out a portion. The sample carries under 85,000 clones, roughly 96% recorded once. The specimen sequenced was T cells isolated from PBMCs. Source of these receptors: a human donor in good health.

The chain has TRBV7-6 and TRBJ1-4; weak D call: TRBD1 (6 bases). Looked up from germline, CDR1 is SGHVS and CDR2 is FNYEAQ. The CDR3 extends over 15 amino acids. V gave up 5 bases and J gave up 3 bases, with 13 bases separating them. CDR3 protein: CASSANGQPNEKLFF. Here the CDR3 DNA reads TGTGCCAGCAGCGCAAACGGACAGCCTAATGAAAAACTGTTTTTT.

V is TRBV19 and J is TRBJ1-4; 7 bases are a match to TRBD1. Germline trimming cut 5 bases from V and 5 bases from J; bases unmatched to any gene: 8. CDR1 is LNHDA and CDR2 is SQIVND in the germline V gene (reference sequence). This CDR3 region has 15 residues. The CDR3 DNA is TGTGCCAGTAGTGTCGGGACAGCCGGGAATGAAAAACTGTTTTTT. Encoded protein: CASSVGTAGNEKLFF.